Shown below are 16 T cell receptor beta chains from a single sample sequenced in a study of T cells after yellow fever vaccination. MiXCR was run by TCRdb on the 5' RACE reads, yielding one entry per CDR3 protein. In the table there are tens of thousands of distinct CDR3 sequences, approximately 7% of which are singletons. The sequenced sample was CD8+ T cells sorted from PBMCs, obtained 5 to 6 days after the first yellow fever vaccination. These receptor sequences come from a man younger than 35 who received the YFV17D yellow fever vaccine.

This clonotype was seen at least ten times. J is TRBJ1-4 and V is TRBV20-1; 7 positions match TRBD1. The CDR3 runs 18 residues. V dropped 2 bases and J dropped 3; count of bases not matched to a gene: 15. Per the germline V gene, CDR1 is DFQATT and CDR2 is SNEGSKA (reference sequence). Written as DNA, the CDR3 is TGCAGTGCTAGAAAAGACAGGGTCGGTTCGAGGGCTAATGAAAAACTGTTTTTT. Translation gives CSARKDRVGSRANEKLFF.

This clonotype occurred a few times. V and J are TRBV7-6 and TRBJ2-7, with TRBD2 matching over 7 bases. CDR3 length: 15 residues. After removal of 0 bases from V and 3 bases from J, the junction contained 5 bases not matched to a gene. The germline CDR1 and CDR2 sequences are SGHVS and FNYEAQ. Written as DNA, the CDR3 is TGTGCCAGCAGCTTAGCGCCGGGGGGACTCTACGAGCAGTACGTC. Amino acid sequence: CASSLAPGGLYEQYV.

V is TRBV4-1 and J is TRBJ2-1; D call uncertain. The length of the CDR3 is 16 residues. Trimming pared 1 base from V and 0 bases from J, leaving 10 bases between. Germline V gene sequence: CDR1 MGHRA, CDR2 YSYEKL. This CDR3 is CASSQVALDSYNEQFF. The CDR3 nucleotides are TGCGCCAGCAGCCAAGTGGCCCTCGACTCCTACAATGAGCAGTTCTTC.

In the case of this clonotype: This may be a read error, as it is one base from a much larger clone. This rearrangement joins TRBV7-6 to TRBJ2-3; 8 bases line up with TRBD2. The length of the CDR3 is 16 residues. CDR1 and CDR2 from the germline V gene are SGHVS and FNYEAQ. CDR3 DNA: TGTGTCAGCAGCTTACGCCGCGGGGGGTTGGTAGATACGCAGTATTTT. Its protein product is CVSSLRRGGLVDTQYF.

This clonotype came up a few times. The V and J genes are TRBV6-5 and TRBJ1-1, with 7 bases lining up with TRBD1. The CDR3 covers 16 residues. Germline values: CDR1 MNHEY, CDR2 SVGAGI. V lost 4 bases, J lost 1 base, and 9 bases stayed unmatched. CDR3 region: CASSSAKTGRNTEAFF. The CDR3 nucleotides read TGTGCCAGCAGTTCAGCTAAGACAGGGAGGAACACTGAAGCTTTCTTT.

This clonotype was seen only a few times. V is TRBV27 and J is TRBJ2-1; unclear D gene. The V gene's germline CDR1 is MNHEY and CDR2 SMNVEV (reference sequence). Trimming cost V 0 bases and J 7 bases, with 7 bases left between them. CDR3 size: 13 residues. CDR3 residues: CASSLSHRNEQFF. CDR3 coding DNA: TGTGCCAGCAGTTTATCGCACCGTAATGAGCAGTTCTTC.

The chain uses TRBV19 and TRBJ1-5; a weak D match, TRBD1 (6 bases). CDR1 and CDR2 (germline): LNHDA, SQIVND (reference sequence). V lost 4 bases to trimming and J lost 7 bases, with 11 bases between them. This CDR3 contains 13 residues. The CDR3 spells CASSTKGEQPQHF. DNA of the CDR3: TGTGCCAGTAGTACAAAGGGGGAGCAGCCCCAGCATTTT. The whole variable domain, remainder taken from reference TRBV19 and TRBJ1-5, is DGGITQSPKYLFRKEGQNVTLSCEQNLNHDAMYWYRQDPGQGLRLIYYSQIVNDFQKGDIAEGYSVSREKKESFPLTVTSAQKNPTAFYLCASSTKGEQPQHFGDGTRLSIL.

This clonotype has ten or more counts. The V call is TRBV6-5, the J call TRBJ1-1; D is possibly TRBD1 (5 bases). Germline values: CDR1 MNHEY, CDR2 SVGAGI. V lost 1 base and J 1 base, leaving 7 bases between the germline ends. This CDR3 is 14 amino acids long. The CDR3 bases are TGTGCCAGCAGTTACTTGCAGGGGAACACTGAAGCTTTCTTT. This translates into CASSYLQGNTEAFF.

This clonotype was found many times. V gene TRBV29-1 combines with J gene TRBJ1-2, with TRBD1 matching over 7 bases. This CDR3 is built from 11 residues. Germline CDR1 and CDR2: SQVTM and ANQGSEA. The V and J ends lost 7 bases and 3 bases, in that order; junction bases with no gene match: 2. In DNA form, the CDR3 reads TGCAGCGCAGACAGGGACTATGGCTACACCTTC. As protein: CSADRDYGYTF.

This clonotype turned up a few times. The CDR3 nucleotides are TGTGCCAGCAGCCAAGAGGCGCAGATAAGCTCCTACAATGAGCAGTTCTTC. It is translated as CASSQEAQISSYNEQFF. The chain carries TRBV14 and TRBJ2-1, with D unclear. The CDR3 runs 17 residues. Trimming removed 0 bases at V and 0 bases at J, with 12 bases between. Germline CDR1 reads SGHDN; CDR2 reads FVKESK. The entire variable domain, with the rest obtained from reference TRBV14 and TRBJ2-1, is as follows: EAGVTQFPSHSVIEKGQTVTLRCDPISGHDNLYWYRRVMGKEIKFLLHFVKESKQDESGMPNNRFLAERTGGTYSTLKVQPAELEDSGVYFCASSQEAQISSYNEQFFGPGTRLTVL.

This clonotype came up a few times. The chain couples TRBV7-9 to TRBJ1-1; D is ambiguous. CDR1 and CDR2 (germline): SEHNR, FQNEAQ (reference sequence). V was trimmed by 3 bases and J by 5 bases, leaving 13 bases between them. The CDR3 extends over 14 amino acids. The CDR3 sequence: CASSFPGPGTEAFF. The CDR3 coding sequence is TGTGCCAGCAGCTTCCCGGGCCCGGGGACTGAAGCTTTCTTT. Filled out from reference TRBV7-9 and TRBJ1-1, the complete variable domain reads DTGVSQNPRHKITKRGQNVTFRCDPISEHNRLYWYRQTLGQGPEFLTYFQNEAQLEKSRLLSDRFSAERPKGSFSTLEIQRTEQGDSAMYLCASSFPGPGTEAFFGQGTRLTVV.

This clonotype was seen more than once but under ten times. This rearrangement joins TRBV12-3 or TRBV12-4 to TRBJ1-1, with a weak D call TRBD1 (6 bases). The CDR3 runs 14 residues. V lost 3 bases and J lost 0, with 8 bases in between. CDR3 bases: TGTGCCAGCAGTTTTGACAGGTTGAACACTGAAGCTTTCTTT. As protein: CASSFDRLNTEAFF.

The J gene is TRBJ2-1, the V gene TRBV18, with TRBD1 identical over 8 bases. Germline values: CDR1 KGHSH, CDR2 LQKENI. This CDR3 contains 16 residues. The J segment lost 6 bases and the V segment lost 3 bases, leaving 10 bases of the junction unmatched. The CDR3 DNA sequence: TGTGCCAGCTCACCTCCCGGCGGGACAGGCTTCAATGAGCAGTTCTTC. Translating it yields CASSPPGGTGFNEQFF.

V gene TRBV12-3 or TRBV12-4 combines with J gene TRBJ1-3; D is unclear. Trimming cost V 6 bases and J 0 bases, with 12 bases left between them. CDR3 length: 15 amino acids. CDR3 protein: CASSPLVTSGNTIYF. DNA of the CDR3: TGTGCCAGCAGCCCACTAGTTACCTCTGGAAACACCATATATTTT.

This clonotype has just a few counts. This rearrangement joins TRBV6-6 to TRBJ2-3; perhaps TRBD1 as D (6 bases). This CDR3 comprises 12 residues. Germline V gives CDR1 MNHNY, CDR2 SVGAGI (reference sequence). Trimming shortened V by 5 bases and J by 9 bases, and 12 bases separated the two germline ends. CDR3 sequence reads: CASSPQGETQYF. CDR3 DNA sequence: TGTGCCAGCAGTCCACAGGGCGAAACGCAGTATTTT.

V is TRBV5-4 and J is TRBJ2-7; D could derive from TRBD1 or TRBD2 (5 bases each). This CDR3 comprises 13 residues. The V gene's germline CDR1 is SGHNT and CDR2 YYREEE (reference sequence). Trimming shortened V by 4 bases and J by 1 base, and 9 bases separated the two germline ends. CDR3 sequence: CASSRDGSYEQYV. DNA for the CDR3: TGTGCCAGCAGCAGGGACGGATCCTACGAGCAGTACGTC.